This is a list of T cell receptor beta chains from one sample in a study of cytomegalovirus exposure and HLA in healthy donors. Generated by immunoSEQ multiplex PCR, the TCRdb table keeps only in-frame clones and is missing some. Its table lists 95,000 to 150,000 clones. Sequencing was carried out using PBMCs. These receptor sequences come from a man aged 35 to 55 in good health and CMV-seronegative. Each CDR3 is given with its conserved first and last residue. The D gene is left open where the match is weak.

j_gene: TRBJ2-7; v_gene: TRBV2; d_gene: .; CDR3aa: CASSERGRVEQYF; CDR3nt: TGTGCCAGCAGTGAACGGGGTAGGGTTGAGCAGTACTTC
j_gene: TRBJ2-1; v_gene: TRBV19; d_gene: TRBD1; CDR3aa: CASSRGGVGYNEQFF; CDR3nt: TGTGCCAGTAGTAGAGGGGGCGTAGGCTACAATGAGCAGTTCTTC
j_gene: TRBJ2-6; v_gene: TRBV25-1; d_gene: .; CDR3aa: CASSEYAGVLTF; CDR3nt: TGTGCCAGCAGTGAGTATGCCGGCGTCCTGACTTTC
j_gene: TRBJ2-7; v_gene: TRBV4-1; d_gene: .; CDR3aa: CASSLREGSYEQYF; CDR3nt: TGCGCCAGCAGCCTCAGGGAAGGGTCCTACGAGCAGTACTTC
j_gene: TRBJ2-7; v_gene: TRBV6-4; d_gene: TRBD1; CDR3aa: CASPGQGDYEQYF; CDR3nt: TGTGCCAGCCCTGGACAGGGAGACTACGAGCAGTACTTC
j_gene: TRBJ2-3; v_gene: TRBV14; d_gene: .; CDR3aa: CASSRTLALRASTDTQYF; CDR3nt: TGTGCCAGCAGCCGGACACTTGCCCTCCGTGCTAGCACAGATACGCAGTATTTT
j_gene: TRBJ2-5; v_gene: TRBV6-6; d_gene: TRBD1; CDR3aa: CASKVPGGMETQYF; CDR3nt: TGTGCCAGCAAAGTCCCAGGGGGTATGGAGACCCAGTACTTC
j_gene: TRBJ2-3; v_gene: TRBV10-2; d_gene: TRBD2; CDR3aa: CASRLAGGRVTDTQYF; CDR3nt: TGCGCCAGCAGACTAGCGGGAGGGCGAGTCACAGATACGCAGTATTTT
j_gene: TRBJ1-6; v_gene: TRBV5-1; d_gene: .; CDR3aa: CASSLVSEDSPLHF; CDR3nt: TGCGCCAGCAGCTTGGTGTCAGAGGATTCACCCCTCCACTTT
j_gene: TRBJ2-3; v_gene: TRBV19; d_gene: TRBD2; CDR3aa: CASSMKAGVADTQYF; CDR3nt: TGTGCCAGTAGTATGAAAGCGGGAGTGGCAGATACGCAGTATTTT
j_gene: TRBJ2-7; v_gene: TRBV4-1; d_gene: .; CDR3aa: CASSQDGLGAVSYEQYF; CDR3nt: TGCGCCAGCAGCCAAGATGGCTTGGGGGCGGTATCCTACGAGCAGTACTTC
j_gene: TRBJ2-1; v_gene: TRBV29-1; d_gene: .; CDR3aa: CSVGESVSSYNEQFF; CDR3nt: TGCAGCGTTGGAGAGAGCGTGAGCTCCTACAATGAGCAGTTCTTC
j_gene: TRBJ1-2; v_gene: TRBV6-1; d_gene: .; CDR3aa: CASSEAGRGGYGYTF; CDR3nt: TGTGCCAGCAGTGAAGCTGGGCGGGGGGGCTATGGCTACACCTTC
j_gene: TRBJ1-2; v_gene: TRBV10-3; d_gene: TRBD1; CDR3aa: CAISQFDRAGYGYTF; CDR3nt: TGTGCCATCAGCCAATTCGACAGGGCCGGCTATGGCTACACCTTC
j_gene: TRBJ2-3; v_gene: TRBV27; d_gene: TRBD1; CDR3aa: CASTPRTGVITDTQYF; CDR3nt: TGTGCCAGCACCCCTCGGACAGGGGTAATCACAGATACGCAGTATTTT
j_gene: TRBJ2-7; v_gene: TRBV11-2; d_gene: TRBD1; CDR3aa: CASSLHPGTGGSEQYF; CDR3nt: TGTGCCAGCAGTCTACATCCGGGGACAGGGGGCAGCGAGCAGTACTTC
j_gene: TRBJ2-1; v_gene: TRBV5-1; d_gene: TRBD2; CDR3aa: CASSLQAGGSSYNEQFF; CDR3nt: TGCGCCAGCAGCTTGCAAGCGGGAGGGTCCTCCTACAATGAGCAGTTCTTC
j_gene: TRBJ1-1; v_gene: TRBV29-1; d_gene: TRBD1; CDR3aa: CSVHHRQGTEAFF; CDR3nt: TGCAGCGTGCACCACCGACAGGGCACTGAAGCTTTCTTT
j_gene: TRBJ2-5; v_gene: TRBV15; d_gene: TRBD2; CDR3aa: CATSGMDSGIGETQYF; CDR3nt: TGTGCCACCAGCGGCATGGATAGCGGGATTGGGGAGACCCAGTACTTC
j_gene: TRBJ2-5; v_gene: TRBV6-6; d_gene: .; CDR3aa: CASSQLPLQGETQYF; CDR3nt: TGTGCCAGCAGTCAACTACCTCTCCAGGGAGAGACCCAGTACTTC
j_gene: TRBJ2-7; v_gene: TRBV5-6; d_gene: .; CDR3aa: CASSQGHGYEQYF; CDR3nt: TGTGCCAGCAGCCAAGGACACGGATACGAGCAGTACTTC
j_gene: TRBJ2-3; v_gene: TRBV27; d_gene: .; CDR3aa: CASSPESRSTDTQYF; CDR3nt: TGTGCCAGCAGTCCCGAGTCCCGGTCCACAGATACGCAGTATTTT
j_gene: TRBJ2-1; v_gene: TRBV2; d_gene: TRBD1; CDR3aa: CASSRDRGRDEQFF; CDR3nt: TGTGCCAGCAGCCGGGACAGGGGGCGCGATGAGCAGTTCTTC
j_gene: TRBJ1-5; v_gene: TRBV29-1; d_gene: .; CDR3aa: CSAAADLNQPQHF; CDR3nt: TGCAGCGCGGCGGCAGACCTGAATCAGCCCCAGCATTTT
j_gene: TRBJ2-7; v_gene: TRBV29-1; d_gene: .; CDR3aa: CSVEGPPYEQYF; CDR3nt: TGCAGCGTTGAAGGGCCACCCTACGAGCAGTACTTC
j_gene: TRBJ1-2; v_gene: TRBV30; d_gene: TRBD1; CDR3aa: CAWSPSGTGDFAF; CDR3nt: TGTGCCTGGAGCCCCTCCGGGACAGGGGACTTCGCCTTC
j_gene: TRBJ1-1; v_gene: TRBV2; d_gene: .; CDR3aa: CASSLMGRNTEAFF; CDR3nt: TGTGCCAGCAGTCTAATGGGCAGGAACACTGAAGCTTTCTTT
j_gene: TRBJ2-1; v_gene: TRBV9; d_gene: .; CDR3aa: CASSVDGTSYNEQFF; CDR3nt: TGTGCCAGCAGCGTAGACGGGACTTCCTACAATGAGCAGTTCTTC
j_gene: TRBJ2-7; v_gene: TRBV5-5; d_gene: TRBD2; CDR3aa: CASSYSGTSFYEQYF; CDR3nt: TGTGCCAGCAGCTACTCCGGGACTAGCTTCTACGAGCAGTACTTC
j_gene: TRBJ2-5; v_gene: TRBV10-3; d_gene: TRBD2; CDR3aa: CAIRGGSGLAGAETQYF; CDR3nt: TGTGCCATCAGGGGGGGGAGCGGACTAGCGGGAGCCGAGACCCAGTACTTC
j_gene: TRBJ2-2; v_gene: TRBV5-4; d_gene: .; CDR3aa: CASSPRGASNTGELFF; CDR3nt: TGTGCCAGCAGCCCGCGGGGCGCCTCGAACACCGGGGAGCTGTTTTTT
j_gene: TRBJ2-1; v_gene: TRBV11-3; d_gene: TRBD2; CDR3aa: CASSSGTSGGSYNEQFF; CDR3nt: TGTGCCAGCAGCTCAGGGACTAGCGGGGGCTCCTACAATGAGCAGTTCTTC
j_gene: TRBJ2-7; v_gene: TRBV19; d_gene: TRBD2; CDR3aa: CASSIRAGDLYEQYF; CDR3nt: TGTGCCAGTAGTATTCGGGCGGGAGACTTATACGAGCAGTACTTC
j_gene: TRBJ2-1; v_gene: TRBV25-1; d_gene: TRBD2; CDR3aa: CASSSSSGESYNEQFF; CDR3nt: TGTGCCAGCAGTTCCTCCAGCGGGGAGTCCTACAATGAGCAGTTCTTC
j_gene: TRBJ2-7; v_gene: TRBV2; d_gene: .; CDR3aa: CASNRDISYEQYF; CDR3nt: TGTGCCAGCAATCGGGACATCTCCTACGAGCAGTACTTC
j_gene: TRBJ1-1; v_gene: TRBV21-1; d_gene: .; CDR3aa: CASLSGLAFF; CDR3nt: TGTGCCAGCCTCTCCGGTCTGGCTTTCTTT
j_gene: TRBJ1-1; v_gene: TRBV20-1; d_gene: .; CDR3aa: CSARGGTEAFF; CDR3nt: TGCAGTGCTAGGGGGGGCACTGAAGCTTTCTTT
j_gene: TRBJ2-7; v_gene: TRBV2; d_gene: TRBD2; CDR3aa: CASSSPSGAPYEQYF; CDR3nt: TGTGCCAGCAGTAGTCCTAGCGGGGCTCCGTACGAGCAGTACTTC
j_gene: TRBJ2-1; v_gene: TRBV5-1; d_gene: TRBD2; CDR3aa: CASSLGSSGSNEQFF; CDR3nt: TGCGCCAGCAGCTTGGGCTCTAGCGGGAGCAATGAGCAGTTCTTC
j_gene: TRBJ1-1; v_gene: TRBV25-1; d_gene: .; CDR3aa: CASGWGDTEAFF; CDR3nt: TGTGCCAGCGGGTGGGGGGACACTGAAGCTTTCTTT
j_gene: TRBJ2-7; v_gene: TRBV28; d_gene: .; CDR3aa: CASSLHVLSGADSYEQYF; CDR3nt: TGTGCCAGCAGTCTCCACGTTCTTAGTGGGGCGGACTCCTACGAGCAGTACTTC
j_gene: TRBJ1-1; v_gene: TRBV5-1; d_gene: .; CDR3aa: CASSLTASGGSTEAFF; CDR3nt: TGCGCCAGCAGCTTGACCGCATCGGGGGGTAGCACTGAAGCTTTCTTT
j_gene: TRBJ2-4; v_gene: TRBV6-5; d_gene: .; CDR3aa: CASSYGQGGYIQYF; CDR3nt: TGTGCCAGCAGTTATGGGCAGGGTGGGTACATTCAGTACTTC
j_gene: TRBJ2-5; v_gene: TRBV30; d_gene: TRBD2; CDR3aa: CAWSPPSSGSLETQYF; CDR3nt: TGTGCCTGGAGTCCACCCTCTAGCGGGAGTTTGGAGACCCAGTACTTC
j_gene: TRBJ1-2; v_gene: TRBV4-3; d_gene: .; CDR3aa: CASSQERAGQNYGYTF; CDR3nt: TGCGCCAGCAGCCAAGAGAGAGCCGGACAGAACTATGGCTACACCTTC
j_gene: TRBJ2-3; v_gene: TRBV9; d_gene: .; CDR3aa: CASSNLARSTDTQYF; CDR3nt: TGTGCCAGCAGTAACCTAGCGAGAAGCACAGATACGCAGTATTTT
j_gene: TRBJ2-5; v_gene: TRBV7-9; d_gene: TRBD1; CDR3aa: CASSKGQPYRGPETQYF; CDR3nt: TGTGCCAGCAGCAAGGGTCAACCATACAGGGGACCCGAGACCCAGTACTTC
j_gene: TRBJ2-7; v_gene: TRBV30; d_gene: .; CDR3aa: CAWSESGSYEQYF; CDR3nt: TGTGCCTGGAGTGAAAGCGGATCCTACGAGCAGTACTTC